The rows below give T cell receptor beta chains drawn from one sample of a study of blood T cell repertoires in COVID-19. TCRdb's copy holds only in-frame clones and misses some; the assay was immunoSEQ multiplex PCR. Altogether a few hundred thousand clones are present, about 87% being singletons, with the ten largest covering 1.5% to 2%. The sequenced material came from PBMCs or T cells enriched from blood (not recorded which). The receptors originated from a man aged 35 to 55 in a cohort exposed to, infected with or recovered from COVID-19 (not recorded which). Each CDR3 is given with its conserved first and last residue. A D gene is named only where the DNA matches it firmly. The size field is filled for only some rows; it gives once, few, many or a size class.

abundance	d_gene	len	j_gene	v_gene	CDR3nt	CDR3aa
.	.	16	TRBJ2-2	TRBV21-1	TGTGCCAGCAGCATACAGGGGGCGCGTAAAACCGGGGAGCTGTTTTTT	CASSIQGARKTGELFF
.	TRBD1	13	TRBJ1-1	TRBV30	TGTGCCTGGCGTATACAGGGGAGGACTGAAGCTTTCTTT	CAWRIQGRTEAFF
.	.	14	TRBJ2-3	TRBV5-1	TGCGCCAGCAGCTTGGCTTTCAGGGCAGATACGCAGTATTTT	CASSLAFRADTQYF
.	TRBD1	15	TRBJ2-3	TRBV7-3	TGTGCCAGCAGCTTAGGGGACAGGGAAGCGGATACGCAGTATTTT	CASSLGDREADTQYF
few	.	12	TRBJ2-2	TRBV29-1	TGCAGCGTGGGCCTGTCCACCGGGGAGCTGTTTTTT	CSVGLSTGELFF
.	.	15	TRBJ1-5	TRBV27	TGTGCCAGCAGCCTGGACGGGGGGAGCAATCAGCCCCAGCATTTT	CASSLDGGSNQPQHF
.	TRBD1	17	TRBJ1-1	TRBV4-1	TGCGCCAGCAGCCAAGATACGGACAGGAGCCCGGTCACTGAAGCTTTCTTT	CASSQDTDRSPVTEAFF
.	.	15	TRBJ1-1	TRBV27	TGTGCCAGCAGTTCCCTGGGGAGGGGGGACACTGAAGCTTTCTTT	CASSSLGRGDTEAFF
.	TRBD2	16	TRBJ2-1	TRBV5-1	TGCGCCAGCAGCTGGGCGGGGGGTTCCTCCTACAATGAGCAGTTCTTC	CASSWAGGSSYNEQFF
.	.	13	TRBJ1-5	TRBV30	TGTGCCTGGAGTGTACAGGGCGGACAGCCCCAGCATTTT	CAWSVQGGQPQHF
.	.	14	TRBJ1-6	TRBV3-1/TRBV3-2	TGTGCCAGCAGCCGGGGGGGGCATAATTCACCCCTCCACTTT	CASSRGGHNSPLHF
.	TRBD2	19	TRBJ2-1	TRBV19	TGTGCCAGTAGTTTGGCGGGAGGACTACGGCCCTCCTCCTACAATGAGCAGTTCTTC	CASSLAGGLRPSSYNEQFF
once	TRBD2	18	TRBJ2-2	TRBV10-2	TGCGCCAGCAGTGATAGCGGGGGACTAGCGAGATATACCGGGGAGCTGTTTTTT	CASSDSGGLARYTGELFF
.	TRBD2	15	TRBJ2-1	TRBV7-8	TGTGCCAGCAGCTCACAAAGCGGGACGGGCAATGAGCAGTTCTTC	CASSSQSGTGNEQFF
.	.	13	TRBJ2-7	TRBV28	TGTGCCAGCAGTTTACACAGGGACTACGAGCAGTACTTC	CASSLHRDYEQYF
.	.	16	TRBJ2-6	TRBV6-5	TGTGCCAGCAGTTACAAGAGCCCCTCTGGGGCCAACGTCCTGACTTTC	CASSYKSPSGANVLTF
.	TRBD1	19	TRBJ2-7	TRBV10-2	TGCGCCAGCAGTGATTCTCGGGGACGACCGGGACAGGGAATCTACGAGCAGTACTTC	CASSDSRGRPGQGIYEQYF
.	.	13	TRBJ1-2	TRBV4-1	TGCGCCAGCTGGGGACACCCTAACTATGGCTACACCTTC	CASWGHPNYGYTF
.	.	16	TRBJ1-3	TRBV3-1/TRBV3-2	TGTGCCAGCAGTTCGGAAGCGGTTAGCTCTGGAAACACCATATATTTT	CASSSEAVSSGNTIYF
.	TRBD1	12	TRBJ1-2	TRBV28	TGTGCCAGCCGGACAGGGGGCGGGGGCTACACCTTC	CASRTGGGGYTF
.	.	15	TRBJ1-5	TRBV7-9	TGTGCCAGCAGCTTAGGCGGGGAGAGCAATCAGCCCCAGCATTTT	CASSLGGESNQPQHF
.	.	15	TRBJ2-5	TRBV23-1	TGCGCCAGCAGTCAATCGAGCAGGACAGAAGAGACCCAGTACTTC	CASSQSSRTEETQYF
.	.	13	TRBJ2-7	TRBV2	TGTGCCAGCGGGACACAGGCTACCTACGAGCAGTACTTC	CASGTQATYEQYF
.	TRBD1	15	TRBJ2-5	TRBV5-1	TGCGCCAGCAGACCGGGACAGGGGGGCCTAGAGACCCAGTACTTC	CASRPGQGGLETQYF
.	TRBD1	15	TRBJ2-5	TRBV7-9	TGTGCCAGCAGCTTAGGGACAGGGGGCCAAGAGACCCAGTACTTC	CASSLGTGGQETQYF
.	.	15	TRBJ2-1	TRBV6-4	TGTGCCAGCAGTGAAGGGGGTAGCTCCTACAATGAGCAGTTCTTC	CASSEGGSSYNEQFF
.	TRBD2	20	TRBJ2-1	TRBV3-1/TRBV3-2	TGTGCCAGCAGCCAATTCTCAGCAAGTTCCCAACTAGCGGGAAACAATGAGCAGTTCTTC	CASSQFSASSQLAGNNEQFF
.	TRBD1	12	TRBJ1-6	TRBV28	TGTGCCAGCAGTCAAGCGGGACAGGCCCTCCACTTT	CASSQAGQALHF
.	TRBD2	17	TRBJ2-2	TRBV19	TGTGCCAGTAGTACCCTCGCCCTAGCGGGAGCCACCGGGGAGCTGTTTTTT	CASSTLALAGATGELFF
.	TRBD2	18	TRBJ2-7	TRBV4-1	TGCGCCAGCAGCCACCAGGGACTAGCGGGAGTTACATCCTACGAGCAGTACTTC	CASSHQGLAGVTSYEQYF
.	TRBD2	16	TRBJ2-1	TRBV28	TGTGCCAGCAGCCAACTAGCGGCGAGCTCCTACAATGAGCAGTTCTTC	CASSQLAASSYNEQFF
.	.	14	TRBJ1-3	TRBV28	TGTGCCAGCAGTTTACAGGGGATAGGAAACACCATATATTTT	CASSLQGIGNTIYF
.	TRBD1	16	TRBJ2-6	TRBV9	TGTGCCAGCAGCGCCGGACAGGGGGCTGGGGCCAACGTCCTGACTTTC	CASSAGQGAGANVLTF
.	.	15	TRBJ2-1	TRBV14	TGTGCCAGCAGCCCCACCGGACTGAGCTACAATGAGCAGTTCTTC	CASSPTGLSYNEQFF
.	.	16	TRBJ1-4	TRBV7-9	TGTGCCAGCAGCTCCCAGGGGATCCCCCGGGGTGAAAAACTGTTTTTT	CASSSQGIPRGEKLFF
.	TRBD2	16	TRBJ2-2	TRBV7-2	TGTGCCAGCAGCTTTTTTACGGGAGGTCGAACCGGGGAGCTGTTTTTT	CASSFFTGGRTGELFF
.	TRBD1	15	TRBJ1-2	TRBV23-1	TGCGCCAGCAGAAAATTACAGGGGATCAACTATGGCTACACCTTC	CASRKLQGINYGYTF
.	.	16	TRBJ2-6	TRBV7-3	TGTGCCAGCAGCGCCCGTACTAGCTCTGGGGCCAACGTCCTGACTTTC	CASSARTSSGANVLTF
.	TRBD2	15	TRBJ2-1	TRBV11-3	TGTGCCAGCAGCTTTGGTGGACTAGATTACGGTGAGCAGTTCTTC	CASSFGGLDYGEQFF
.	.	11	TRBJ2-3	TRBV18	TGTGCCAGCTCAATAACAGATACGCAGTATTTT	CASSITDTQYF
.	.	16	TRBJ2-3	TRBV27	TGTGCCAGCAAGGGGTCATTCACGATCCAGCCAGATACGCAGTATTTT	CASKGSFTIQPDTQYF
.	.	11	TRBJ2-1	TRBV4-1	TGCGCCAGCAGCCACACTCATGAGCAGTTCTTC	CASSHTHEQFF
once	TRBD1	13	TRBJ1-6	TRBV5-1	TGCGCCAGCACCGGGGACAGGGATTCACCCCTCCACTTT	CASTGDRDSPLHF
.	TRBD2	16	TRBJ2-5	TRBV11-2	TGTGCCAGCAGCTCTAGCGGGAGCCCACGGGGGGAGACCCAGTACTTC	CASSSSGSPRGETQYF
.	TRBD2	15	TRBJ2-5	TRBV5-1	TGCGCCAGCAGCTTAGACACCGGGAGGGGAGAGACCCAGTACTTC	CASSLDTGRGETQYF
.	TRBD1	18	TRBJ1-2	TRBV2	TGTGCCAGCACCCTTTCGTCGGGACAGGGGATAAGAAACTATGGCTACACCTTC	CASTLSSGQGIRNYGYTF
once	.	16	TRBJ2-7	TRBV5-6	TGTGCCAGCAGCTTGGATGTTTGGACTGGGGAGCACGAGCAGTACTTC	CASSLDVWTGEHEQYF
once	.	13	TRBJ2-1	TRBV24-1	TGTGCCACCAATTTTAGGGGCGGCGATGAGCAGTTCTTC	CATNFRGGDEQFF
.	.	12	TRBJ2-1	TRBV7-9	TGTGCCAGCAGCCCGTTGTACAATGAGCAGTTCTTC	CASSPLYNEQFF
few	TRBD1	14	TRBJ2-2	TRBV27	TGTGCCAGCAGACCGGGACAGGCCACCGGGGAGCTGTTTTTT	CASRPGQATGELFF
.	TRBD1	22	TRBJ1-4	TRBV4-1	TGCGCCAGCAGCCAAGTTATACCCGGGACAGGGAGAAGGGATGGGACTAATGAAAAACTGTTTTTT	CASSQVIPGTGRRDGTNEKLFF
.	.	13	TRBJ2-1	TRBV15	TGTGCCACCAGCAGAGATCGGGAAAATGAGCAGTTCTTC	CATSRDRENEQFF
.	TRBD1	15	TRBJ1-4	TRBV28	TGTGCCAGCAGTTACGACAGGGGGCAGGTCGAAAAACTGTTTTTT	CASSYDRGQVEKLFF
.	.	14	TRBJ1-2	TRBV30	TGTGCCTGGAGTGTAATCAGGGCCAACTATGGCTACACCTTC	CAWSVIRANYGYTF
.	TRBD1	14	TRBJ1-5	TRBV28	TGTGCCAGCAGACCGGGACAGGGGAATCAGCCCCAGCATTTT	CASRPGQGNQPQHF
.	TRBD1	14	TRBJ2-7	TRBV30	TGTGCCTGGACTTCCGGGACAGGGGCCTACGAGCAGTACTTC	CAWTSGTGAYEQYF
.	.	15	TRBJ1-5	TRBV6-1	TGTGCCAGCAGTGAAAGTTGGGGGGACGGCGGGCCCCAGCATTTT	CASSESWGDGGPQHF
few	TRBD2	13	TRBJ2-7	TRBV5-1	TGCGCCAGCAAGGCGGGAGGGCCGTACGAGCAGTACTTC	CASKAGGPYEQYF
once	.	13	TRBJ2-7	TRBV7-9	TGTGCCAGCAGCTTAGGGCCTTCCTACGAGCAGTACTTC	CASSLGPSYEQYF
.	TRBD2	15	TRBJ2-7	TRBV28	TGTGCCAGCAGTTTATGGACTAGCGGCACCTACGAGCAGTACTTC	CASSLWTSGTYEQYF